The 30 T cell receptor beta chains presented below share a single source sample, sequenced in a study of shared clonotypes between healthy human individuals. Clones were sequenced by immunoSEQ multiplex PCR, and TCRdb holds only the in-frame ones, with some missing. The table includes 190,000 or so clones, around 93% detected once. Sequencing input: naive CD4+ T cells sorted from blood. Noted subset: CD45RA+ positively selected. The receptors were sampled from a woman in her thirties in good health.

This chain's CDR3 is CASSLGTGTYNEQFF. The CDR3 region has the DNA TGCGCCAGCAGCCTCGGGACAGGGACCTACAATGAGCAGTTCTTC. This chain joins TRBV4-1 and TRBJ2-1; TRBD1 matches 9 bases. J gave up 2 bases and V 4 bases, and 3 bases lay outside the gene matches. Per the germline V gene, CDR1 is MGHRA and CDR2 is YSYEKL. The CDR3 contains 15 residues.

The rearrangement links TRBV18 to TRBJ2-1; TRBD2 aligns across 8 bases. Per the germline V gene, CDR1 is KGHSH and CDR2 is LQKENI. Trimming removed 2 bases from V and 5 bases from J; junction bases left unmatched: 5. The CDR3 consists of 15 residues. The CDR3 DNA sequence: TGTGCCAGCTCACCAGGGCTAGCGGGCCACAATGAGCAGTTCTTC. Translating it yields CASSPGLAGHNEQFF.

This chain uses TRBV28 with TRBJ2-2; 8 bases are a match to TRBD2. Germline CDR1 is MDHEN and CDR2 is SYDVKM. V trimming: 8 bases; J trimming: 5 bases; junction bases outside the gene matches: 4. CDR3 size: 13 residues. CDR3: CASGTRGTGELFF. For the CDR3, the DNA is TGTGCCAGCGGGACTAGAGGGACCGGGGAGCTGTTTTTT.

The CDR3 region is CASRPDGGQPQHF. The CDR3 DNA is TGTGCCAGCAGACCCGACGGGGGGCAGCCCCAGCATTTT. The chain joins TRBV2 to TRBJ1-5; perhaps TRBD1 as D (5 bases). Looked up from germline, CDR1 is SNHLY and CDR2 is FYNNEI. The germline V and J ends were trimmed by 6 bases and 7 bases, with 13 bases remaining between them. This CDR3 comprises 13 residues.

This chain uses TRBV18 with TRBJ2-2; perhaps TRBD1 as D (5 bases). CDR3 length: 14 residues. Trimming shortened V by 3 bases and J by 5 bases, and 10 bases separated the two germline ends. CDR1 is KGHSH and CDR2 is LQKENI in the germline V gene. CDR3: CASSPRGHTGELFF. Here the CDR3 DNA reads TGTGCCAGCTCACCTAGGGGTCATACCGGGGAGCTGTTTTTT.

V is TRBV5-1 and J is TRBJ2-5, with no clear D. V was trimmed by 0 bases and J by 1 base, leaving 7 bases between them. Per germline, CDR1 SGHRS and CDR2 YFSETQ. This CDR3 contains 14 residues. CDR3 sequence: CASSLGRPQETQYF. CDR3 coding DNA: TGCGCCAGCAGCTTGGGGCGGCCCCAAGAGACCCAGTACTTC.

The DNA of the CDR3 is TGTGCCAGCACCCAACGACAGGGGGCCCAAGAGACCCAGTACTTC. It translates to CASTQRQGAQETQYF. The gene calls are TRBV25-1 and TRBJ2-5; 10 bases fit TRBD1. V was clipped by 7 bases and J by 1 base; unmatched bases: 6. The germline V gene encodes CDR1 MGHDK and CDR2 SYGVNS. The CDR3 extends over 15 amino acids.

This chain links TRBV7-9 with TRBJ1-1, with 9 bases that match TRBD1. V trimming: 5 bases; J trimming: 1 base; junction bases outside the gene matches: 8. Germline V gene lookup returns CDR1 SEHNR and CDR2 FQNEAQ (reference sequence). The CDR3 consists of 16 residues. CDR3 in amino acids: CASSQGQGRWNTEAFF. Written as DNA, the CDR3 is TGTGCCAGCAGCCAGGGACAGGGAAGGTGGAACACTGAAGCTTTCTTT.

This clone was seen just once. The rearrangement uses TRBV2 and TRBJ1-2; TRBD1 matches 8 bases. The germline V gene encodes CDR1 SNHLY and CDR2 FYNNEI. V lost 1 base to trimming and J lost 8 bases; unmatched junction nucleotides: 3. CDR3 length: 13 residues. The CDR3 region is CASSEGTGNGYTF. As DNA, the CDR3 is TGTGCCAGCAGTGAAGGGACAGGGAACGGCTACACCTTC.

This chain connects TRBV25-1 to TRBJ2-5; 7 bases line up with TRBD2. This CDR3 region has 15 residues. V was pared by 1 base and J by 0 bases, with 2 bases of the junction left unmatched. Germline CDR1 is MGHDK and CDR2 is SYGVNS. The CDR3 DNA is TGTGCCAGCAGTGAATCAACTAGCGACCAAGAGACCCAGTACTTC. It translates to CASSESTSDQETQYF.

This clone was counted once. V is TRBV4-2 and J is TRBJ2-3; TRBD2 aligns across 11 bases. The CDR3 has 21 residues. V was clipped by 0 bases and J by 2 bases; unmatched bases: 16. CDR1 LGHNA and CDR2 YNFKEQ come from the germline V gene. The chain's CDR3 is CASSQERLTAGTSGSTDTQYF. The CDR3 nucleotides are TGTGCCAGCAGCCAAGAGAGGTTGACGGCCGGGACTAGCGGATCCACAGATACGCAGTATTTT.

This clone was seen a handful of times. DNA for the CDR3: TGTGCCAGCAGTTTACGGAACTATGGCTACACCTTC. This translates into CASSLRNYGYTF. The chain joins TRBV28 to TRBJ1-2; D unresolved. CDR1 and CDR2 (germline): MDHEN, SYDVKM. There are 12 residues in the CDR3. V shed 2 bases and J shed 2 bases, with 3 bases lying between them.

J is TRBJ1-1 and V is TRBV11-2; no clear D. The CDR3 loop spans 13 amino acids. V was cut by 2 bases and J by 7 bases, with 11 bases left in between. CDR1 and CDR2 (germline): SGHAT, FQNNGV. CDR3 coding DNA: TGTGCCAGCAGCTTACTCAGGAGTAATGAAGCTTTCTTT. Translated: CASSLLRSNEAFF.

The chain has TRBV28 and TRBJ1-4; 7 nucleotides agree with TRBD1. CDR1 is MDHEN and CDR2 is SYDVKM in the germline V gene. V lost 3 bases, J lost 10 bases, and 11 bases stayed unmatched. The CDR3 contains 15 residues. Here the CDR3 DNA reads TGTGCCAGCAGTTTGATGAGAGGGGGCGTAAGAAAACTGTTTTTT. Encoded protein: CASSLMRGGVRKLFF.

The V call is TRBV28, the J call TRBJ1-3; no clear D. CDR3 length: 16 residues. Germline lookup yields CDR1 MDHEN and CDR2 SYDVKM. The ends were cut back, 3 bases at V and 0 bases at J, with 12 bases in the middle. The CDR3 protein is CASSFRIWDSGNTIYF. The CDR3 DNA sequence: TGTGCCAGCAGTTTCCGAATTTGGGACTCTGGAAACACCATATATTTT.

CDR3: CAIRKGQNTEAFF. The DNA of the CDR3 is TGTGCCATCCGAAAGGGGCAGAACACTGAAGCTTTCTTT. This chain uses TRBV10-3 with TRBJ1-1; a possible D gene is TRBD1 (5 bases). This CDR3 is 13 amino acids long. Per the germline V gene, CDR1 is ENHRY and CDR2 is SYGVKD. V was trimmed by 8 bases and J by 1 base, leaving 11 bases between them.

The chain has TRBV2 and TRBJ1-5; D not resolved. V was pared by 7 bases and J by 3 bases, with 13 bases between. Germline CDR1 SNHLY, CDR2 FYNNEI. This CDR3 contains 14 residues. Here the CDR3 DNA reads TGTGCCAGCAACTCGGACGGATCCAATCAGCCCCAGCATTTT. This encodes CASNSDGSNQPQHF.

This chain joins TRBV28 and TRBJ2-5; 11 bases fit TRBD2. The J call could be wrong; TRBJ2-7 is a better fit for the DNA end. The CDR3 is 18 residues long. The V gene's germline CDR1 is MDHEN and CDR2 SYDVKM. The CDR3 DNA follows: TGTGCCAGCAGCACATCGGGTCTAGCGGGAGGTCGGTCCTACGAGCAGTACTTC. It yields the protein CASSTSGLAGGRSYEQYF.

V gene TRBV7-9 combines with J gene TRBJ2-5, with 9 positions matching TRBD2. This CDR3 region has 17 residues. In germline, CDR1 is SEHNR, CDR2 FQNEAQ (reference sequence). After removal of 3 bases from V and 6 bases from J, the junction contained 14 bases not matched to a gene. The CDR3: CASSLSQAGGPRKTQYF. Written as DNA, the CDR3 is TGTGCCAGCAGCTTGTCCCAAGCGGGAGGACCCCGGAAGACCCAGTACTTC.

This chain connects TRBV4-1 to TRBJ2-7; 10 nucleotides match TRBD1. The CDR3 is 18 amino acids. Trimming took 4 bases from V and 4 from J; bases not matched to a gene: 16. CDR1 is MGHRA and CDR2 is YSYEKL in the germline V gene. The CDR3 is CASSRGLPKTGGHYEQYF. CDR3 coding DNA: TGCGCCAGCAGCCGAGGCCTCCCTAAGACAGGGGGCCATTACGAGCAGTACTTC.

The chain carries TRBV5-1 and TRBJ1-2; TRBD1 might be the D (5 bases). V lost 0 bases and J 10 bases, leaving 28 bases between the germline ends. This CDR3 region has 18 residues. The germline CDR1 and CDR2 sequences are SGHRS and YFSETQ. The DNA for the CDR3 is TGCGCCAGCAGCTTGGCCGAGGGGCTCGACCTTAAAATGGCGGACTACACCTTC. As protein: CASSLAEGLDLKMADYTF.

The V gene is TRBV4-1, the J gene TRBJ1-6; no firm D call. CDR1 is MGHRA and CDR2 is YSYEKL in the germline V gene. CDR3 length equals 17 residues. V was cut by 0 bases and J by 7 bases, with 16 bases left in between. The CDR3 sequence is CASSQDPRLGVNSPLHF. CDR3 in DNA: TGCGCCAGCAGCCAAGATCCCAGACTAGGTGTGAATTCACCCCTCCACTTT.

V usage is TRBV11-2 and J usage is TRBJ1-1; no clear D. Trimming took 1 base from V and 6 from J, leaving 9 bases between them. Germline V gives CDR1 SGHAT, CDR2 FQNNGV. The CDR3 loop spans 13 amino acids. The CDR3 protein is CASSLGWGSEAFF. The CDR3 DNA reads TGTGCCAGCAGCTTAGGGTGGGGTTCTGAAGCTTTCTTT.

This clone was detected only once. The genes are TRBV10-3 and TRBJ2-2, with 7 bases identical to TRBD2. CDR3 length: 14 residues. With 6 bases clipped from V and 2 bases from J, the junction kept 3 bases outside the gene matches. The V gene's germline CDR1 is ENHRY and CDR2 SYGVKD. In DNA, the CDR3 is TGTGCCATCAGGACTAGCTCTAACACCGGGGAGCTGTTTTTT. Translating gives CAIRTSSNTGELFF.

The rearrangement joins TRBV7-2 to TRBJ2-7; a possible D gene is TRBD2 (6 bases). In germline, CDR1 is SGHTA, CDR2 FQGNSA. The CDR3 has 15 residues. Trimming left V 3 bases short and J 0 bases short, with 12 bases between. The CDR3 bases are TGTGCCAGCAGCTTGCTTGCCGGGAGCTCCTACGAGCAGTACTTC. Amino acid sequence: CASSLLAGSSYEQYF.

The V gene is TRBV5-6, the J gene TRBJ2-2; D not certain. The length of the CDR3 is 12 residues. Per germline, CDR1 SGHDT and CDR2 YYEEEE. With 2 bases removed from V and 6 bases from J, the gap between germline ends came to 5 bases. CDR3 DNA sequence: TGTGCCAGCAGCTTTAGCTCCGGGGAGCTGTTTTTT. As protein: CASSFSSGELFF.

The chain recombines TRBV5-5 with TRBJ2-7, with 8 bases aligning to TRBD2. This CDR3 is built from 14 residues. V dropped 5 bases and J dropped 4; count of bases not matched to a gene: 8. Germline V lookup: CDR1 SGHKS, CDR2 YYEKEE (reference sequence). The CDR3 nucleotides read TGTGCCAGCAGTCCCGGGGGGGTGGCTTACGAGCAGTACTTC. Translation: CASSPGGVAYEQYF. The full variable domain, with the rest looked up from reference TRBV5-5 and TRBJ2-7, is DAGVTQSPTHLIKTRGQQVTLRCSPISGHKSVSWYQQVLGQGPQFIFQYYEKEERGRGNFPDRFSARQFPNYSSELNVNALLLGDSALYLCASSPGGVAYEQYFGPGTRLTVT.

The CDR3 spells CASSFGDYEQYF. CDR3 nucleotides: TGTGCCAGCAGTTTTGGGGACTACGAGCAGTACTTC. This rearrangement joins TRBV28 to TRBJ2-5, with D unclear. TRBJ2-7 explains the end of the DNA better; the J call may be wrong. Germline V gives CDR1 MDHEN, CDR2 SYDVKM. This CDR3 is built from 12 residues.

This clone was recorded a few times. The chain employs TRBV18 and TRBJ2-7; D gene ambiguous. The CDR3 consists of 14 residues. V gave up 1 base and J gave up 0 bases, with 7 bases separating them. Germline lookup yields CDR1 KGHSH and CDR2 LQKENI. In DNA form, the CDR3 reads TGTGCCAGCTCACCACAGGGAAACTCCTACGAGCAGTACTTC. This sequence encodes CASSPQGNSYEQYF. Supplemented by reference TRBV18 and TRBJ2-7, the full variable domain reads NAGVMQNPRHLVRRRGQEARLRCSPMKGHSHVYWYRQLPEEGLKFMVYLQKENIIDESGMPKERFSAEFPKEGPSILRIQQVVRGDSAAYFCASSPQGNSYEQYFGPGTRLTVT.

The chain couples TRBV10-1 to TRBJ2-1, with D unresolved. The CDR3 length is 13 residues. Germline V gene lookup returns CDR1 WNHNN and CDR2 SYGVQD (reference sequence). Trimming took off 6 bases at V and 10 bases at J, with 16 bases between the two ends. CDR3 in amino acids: CASSDPKGREQFF. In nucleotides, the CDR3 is TGCGCCAGCAGCGACCCCAAGGGTAGGGAGCAGTTCTTC.